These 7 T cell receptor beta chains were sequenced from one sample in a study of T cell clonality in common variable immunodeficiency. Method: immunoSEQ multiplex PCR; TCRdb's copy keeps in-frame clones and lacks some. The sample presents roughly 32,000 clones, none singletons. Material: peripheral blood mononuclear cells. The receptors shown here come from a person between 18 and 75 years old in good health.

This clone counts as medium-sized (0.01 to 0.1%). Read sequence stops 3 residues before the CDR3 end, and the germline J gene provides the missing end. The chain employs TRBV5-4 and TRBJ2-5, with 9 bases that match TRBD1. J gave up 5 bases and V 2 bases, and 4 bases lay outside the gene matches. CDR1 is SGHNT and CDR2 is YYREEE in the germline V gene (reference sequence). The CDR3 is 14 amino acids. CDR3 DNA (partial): TGTGCCAGCAGCTTACAGGGGGCCGGGGAGACC. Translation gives CASSLQGAGET. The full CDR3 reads CASSLQGAGETQYF.

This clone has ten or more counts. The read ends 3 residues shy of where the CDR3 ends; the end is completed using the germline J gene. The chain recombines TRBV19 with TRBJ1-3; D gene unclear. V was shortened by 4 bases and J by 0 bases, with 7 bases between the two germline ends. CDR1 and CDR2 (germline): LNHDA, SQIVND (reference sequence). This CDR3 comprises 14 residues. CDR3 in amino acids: CASSKQHSGNTIYF. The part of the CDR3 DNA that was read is TGTGCCAGTAGTAAACAGCACTCTGGAAACACC.

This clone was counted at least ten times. The part of the CDR3 DNA that was read is TGTGCCAGCAGTTACGGCCTCCCTGGAAACACC. It specifies CASSYGLPGNT. The CDR3, in full, reads CASSYGLPGNTIYF. The chain recombines TRBV6-2 or TRBV6-3 with TRBJ1-3, with unresolved D. Read data end 3 residues before the CDR3 end; the end is taken from the germline J gene. This CDR3 has 14 residues. Deletions cut 2 bases from V and 2 bases from J, with 7 bases between. Germline V gene lookup returns CDR1 MNHEY and CDR2 SVGEGT.

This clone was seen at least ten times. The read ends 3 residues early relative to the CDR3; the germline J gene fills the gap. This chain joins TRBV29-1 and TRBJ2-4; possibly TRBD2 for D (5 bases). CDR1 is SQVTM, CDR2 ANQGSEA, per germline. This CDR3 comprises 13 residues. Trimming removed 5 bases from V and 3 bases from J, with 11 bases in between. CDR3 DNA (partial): TGCAGCGTTACCGGGGAGAACAAAAACATT. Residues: CSVTGENKNI. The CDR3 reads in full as CSVTGENKNIQYF. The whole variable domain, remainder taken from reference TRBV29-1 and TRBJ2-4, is SAVISQKPSRDICQRGTSLTIQCQVDSQVTMMFWYRQQPGQSLTLIATANQGSEATYESGFVIDKFPISRPNLTFSTLTVSNMSPEDSSIYLCSVTGENKNIQYFGAGTRLSVL.

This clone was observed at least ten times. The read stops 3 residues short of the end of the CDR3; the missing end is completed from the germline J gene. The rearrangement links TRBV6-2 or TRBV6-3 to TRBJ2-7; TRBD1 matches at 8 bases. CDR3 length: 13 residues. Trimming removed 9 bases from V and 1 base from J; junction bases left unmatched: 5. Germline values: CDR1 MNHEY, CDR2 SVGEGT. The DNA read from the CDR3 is TGTGCCAGTACAGGACAGGGATCCTACGAG. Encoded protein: CASTGQGSYE. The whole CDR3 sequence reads CASTGQGSYEQYF.

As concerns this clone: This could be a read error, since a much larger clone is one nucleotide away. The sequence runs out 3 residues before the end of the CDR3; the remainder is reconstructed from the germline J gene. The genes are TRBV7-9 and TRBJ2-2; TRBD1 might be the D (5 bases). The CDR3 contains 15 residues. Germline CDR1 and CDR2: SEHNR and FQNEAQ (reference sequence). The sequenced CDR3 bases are TGTGCCAGCAGCCCCGACAGCACCTCTAATGAAAAG. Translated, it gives CASSPDSTSNEK. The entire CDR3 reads CASSPDSTSNEKLFF.

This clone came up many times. The CDR3 DNA, read in part, is TGCGCCAGCAGTTCTAGACTAGCGGGAGGGGGTGAG. This encodes CASSSRLAGGGE. The full CDR3 reads CASSSRLAGGGEQFF. This chain links TRBV5-1 with TRBJ2-1, with TRBD2 matching 14 bases. The read ends 3 residues early relative to the CDR3; the germline J gene fills the gap. This CDR3 has 15 residues. V shed 5 bases and J 9 bases; nucleotides not matched to a gene: 7. Germline CDR1 is SGHRS and CDR2 is YFSETQ.